These T cell receptor beta chains were read from a single sample in a study of human T cells and chemical hapten exposure. MiXCR was run by TCRdb on the RACE reads, yielding one entry per CDR3 protein. This sample has tens of thousands of distinct CDR3 sequences, with approximately 12% found just once. Sequencing used whole blood, obtained in connection with sensitization to the hapten diphenylcyclopropenone (DPC). These TCRs come from a woman aged 55-70 years with alopecia areata. Some clones in this sample may be carry-over from other donors' samples. Each CDR3 is given with its conserved first and last residue. The D gene is left open where the match is weak. Not every row has a clone size; where given, it reads once, few, many or a size class.

j_call d_call v_call clone_size cdr3_nt cdr3_aa
TRBJ2-1 . TRBV9 . TGTGCCAGCGCACCGGGGAGTAGCTCCTACAATGAGCAGTTCTTC CASAPGSSSYNEQFF
TRBJ2-5 . TRBV12-3/TRBV12-4 few TGTGCCAGCAGTTTTGTAACAGGGGGCGGGAGGGAGACCCAGTACTTC CASSFVTGGGRETQYF
TRBJ2-3 TRBD1 TRBV5-1 many TGCGCCAGCAGCCCAGGACAGGGGGCAGATACGCAGTATTTT CASSPGQGADTQYF
TRBJ1-1 . TRBV10-3 many TGTGCCACCCGAAGCATGAACACTGAAGCTTTCTTT CATRSMNTEAFF
TRBJ2-7 . TRBV7-8 . TGTGCCAGCAGCTTCGGACAGACCTACGAGCAGTACTTC CASSFGQTYEQYF
TRBJ2-5 . TRBV29-1 . TGCAGCGGGCCCGGGGAGACCCAGTACTTC CSGPGETQYF
TRBJ1-6 . TRBV9 few TGTGCCAGCAGCGTAAATGGAGAGTTTAATTCACCCCTCCACTTT CASSVNGEFNSPLHF
TRBJ1-4 . TRBV6-5 . TGTGCCAGCAAAACCGGGTCAGTTTTTAATGAAAAACTGTTTTTT CASKTGSVFNEKLFF
TRBJ2-2 . TRBV10-3 few TGTGCCATCAGGCAGACAGCACCCGGGAACACCGGGGAGCTGTTTTTT CAIRQTAPGNTGELFF
TRBJ2-6 . TRBV10-3 few TGTGCCATCTCGAGCGAATCTGGGGCCAACGTCCTGACTTTC CAISSESGANVLTF
TRBJ1-2 TRBD1 TRBV3-1 few TGTGCCAGCAGCCAAGATAGGGGGCTTCTACGTGGCTACACCTTC CASSQDRGLLRGYTF
TRBJ2-3 TRBD2 TRBV11-2 many TGTGCCAGCAGCCCGCGGACTAGCGGGGGACTATCTCGAGATACGCAGTATTTT CASSPRTSGGLSRDTQYF
TRBJ1-2 TRBD1 TRBV7-9 many TGTGCCAGCAGCTTAGGCGGGACAGGGGGCTCCTATGGCTACACCTTC CASSLGGTGGSYGYTF
TRBJ2-1 TRBD2 TRBV2 . TGTGCCTACGGGGGGAGCTCCTACAATGAGCAGTTCTTC CAYGGSSYNEQFF
TRBJ1-6 . TRBV6-6 few TGTGCCAGCAGATCGCGCGGATTAAATTCACCCCTCCACTTT CASRSRGLNSPLHF
TRBJ2-3 . TRBV10-3 few TGTGCCATCAGTGAAACGCCCGGGGCGGCAGATACGCAGTATTTT CAISETPGAADTQYF
TRBJ1-5 . TRBV12-3/TRBV12-4 many TGTGCCAGCAGCAACTGGTATAGCAATCAGCCCCAGCATTTT CASSNWYSNQPQHF
TRBJ1-4 . TRBV10-3 . TGTGCCATCAGTGATTTAGGGATGAGGGAAAAACTGTTTTTT CAISDLGMREKLFF
TRBJ2-2 TRBD1 TRBV6-1 few TGTGCCAGCACCTTCTTGGGACAGGGGCCCGGGGAGCTGTTTTTT CASTFLGQGPGELFF
TRBJ2-6 . TRBV12-5 many TGTGCTAGTGGTTTGAACACCGGGACATGGAGCTCTGGGGCCAACGTCCTGACTTTC CASGLNTGTWSSGANVLTF
TRBJ2-1 . TRBV11-1 few TGTGCCAGCAGCTGGGGGACCCCGGGCTACAATGAGCAGTTCTTC CASSWGTPGYNEQFF
TRBJ1-1 . TRBV20-1 many TGCAGTGCTAGTTTTGGGGGGGGCACTGAAGCTTTCTTT CSASFGGGTEAFF
TRBJ2-3 TRBD1 TRBV6-1 few TGTGCCAGCAGTGAACGAGCAGGGGGCGCCGCAGATACGCAGTATTTT CASSERAGGAADTQYF
TRBJ2-1 TRBD2 TRBV3-1 many TGTGCCAGCAGCCCACGGGAGGACGGACAGCAGTTCTTC CASSPREDGQQFF
TRBJ1-1 TRBD1 TRBV12-3/TRBV12-4 . TGTGCCAGCAGTTTAGCGGACAGGGGGCGAAAAGCTTTCTTT CASSLADRGRKAFF
TRBJ1-1 TRBD1 TRBV13 many TGTGCCAGCAGCTTCCCCGGACAGGATGGGAGCACTGAAGCTTTCTTT CASSFPGQDGSTEAFF